This T cell receptor beta chain was sequenced for a study of T cells after posttransplantation cyclophosphamide. Worth noting for this clone: Its antigen remains unidentified. Other DNA sequences in the same sample also yield this CDR3.

Peripheral blood was collected from the related graft donor on the marrow donation day. The method was immunoSEQ multiplex PCR; TCRdb's version includes in-frame clones alone and lacks a portion of them. The table lists about 39,000 clones, with no singletons. Findings and caveats of the study: Later post-transplant blood repertoires were often dominated by donor CD8+ memory clones. Skin or GI-infiltrating T cells shared few TRB sequences with blood.

Sequencing was carried out using PBMCs. This TCR derives from a woman between 45 and 65 years old in good health and a related stem cell transplant donor.

The DNA for the CDR3 is TGTGCCAGCAGCGTTTCGGGTTTCAATGAGCAGTTCTTC. Its translation is CASSVSGFNEQFF. The chain recombines TRBV2 with TRBJ2-1; D is unresolved. Germline CDR1 SNHLY, CDR2 FYNNEI. V was clipped by 6 bases and J by 6 bases, with 12 bases between them. The CDR3 sequence is 13 residues long.